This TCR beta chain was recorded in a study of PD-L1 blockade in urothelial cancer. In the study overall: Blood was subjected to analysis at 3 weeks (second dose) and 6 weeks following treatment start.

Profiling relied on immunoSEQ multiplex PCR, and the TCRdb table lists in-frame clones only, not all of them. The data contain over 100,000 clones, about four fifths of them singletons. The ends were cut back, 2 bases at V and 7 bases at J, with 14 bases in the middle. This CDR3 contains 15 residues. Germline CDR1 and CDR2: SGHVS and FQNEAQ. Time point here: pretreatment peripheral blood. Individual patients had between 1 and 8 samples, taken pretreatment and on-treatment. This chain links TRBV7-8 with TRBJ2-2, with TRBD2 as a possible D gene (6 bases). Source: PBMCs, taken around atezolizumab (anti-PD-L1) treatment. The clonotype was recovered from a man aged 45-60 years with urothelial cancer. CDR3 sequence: CASSLRGGAHGELFF. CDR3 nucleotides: TGTGCCAGCAGCTTACGCGGAGGGGCCCACGGGGAGCTGTTTTTT.